This entry lists 20 T cell receptor beta chains sequenced from one sample in a study of CD8+ T cells in alopecia areata. Once RNA had been extracted, it was reverse transcribed into cDNA to act as the sequencing template. Assay: immunoSEQ multiplex PCR; the TCRdb copy retains only in-frame clones and omits some. In the table there are about 150,000 clones, less than 65% of which are singletons. The material sequenced was CD8+ T cells sorted from blood, taken at week 0. These TCRs come from a human donor with alopecia areata.

The chain is built from TRBV2 and TRBJ2-3; D unclear. V dropped 1 base and J dropped 3 bases, with 8 bases sitting between them. The CDR3 runs 14 residues. Germline V CDR1 and CDR2: SNHLY, FYNNEI. CDR3 nucleotides: TGTGCCAGCAGTGAAGGGCCAGGTACAGATACGCAGTATTTT. It is translated as CASSEGPGTDTQYF.

The chain couples TRBV4-3 to TRBJ2-7; no definite D call. CDR3 size: 13 residues. With 0 bases removed from V and 6 bases from J, the gap between germline ends came to 9 bases. Germline CDR1 is LGHNA and CDR2 is YSLEER. The CDR3 loop reads CASSQDIESEQYF. In nucleotides, the CDR3 is TGCGCCAGCAGCCAAGATATAGAGAGCGAGCAGTACTTC.

The chain is built from TRBV13 and TRBJ2-7; no reliable D call. Germline V CDR1 and CDR2: PRHDT, FYEKMQ (reference sequence). This CDR3 region has 12 residues. The V end was cut by 2 bases, the J end by 5 bases, with 7 bases between. This chain's CDR3 is CASSLSLNEQYF. The CDR3 DNA sequence: TGTGCCAGCAGCTTAAGCCTCAACGAGCAGTACTTC. The whole variable domain, remainder taken from reference TRBV13 and TRBJ2-7, is AAGVIQSPRHLIKEKRETATLKCYPIPRHDTVYWYQQGPGQDPQFLISFYEKMQSDKGSIPDRFSAQQFSDYHSELNMSSLELGDSALYFCASSLSLNEQYFGPGTRLTVT.

The chain combines TRBV30 with TRBJ1-1; 8 bases fit TRBD1. Germline V gene lookup returns CDR1 GTSNPN and CDR2 SVGIG (reference sequence). This CDR3 has 12 residues. Unmatched junction bases numbered 6, after V lost 8 bases and J lost 4 bases. The CDR3 DNA is TGTGCCCTTCAGGACAGGGCCACTGAAGCTTTCTTT. Amino acid sequence: CALQDRATEAFF.

There are a few counts of this clone. The chain couples TRBV5-1 to TRBJ2-7, with D possibly matching TRBD1 (6 bases). In germline, CDR1 is SGHRS, CDR2 YFSETQ. The CDR3 contains 15 residues. V shed 5 bases and J shed 4 bases, with 19 bases lying between them. CDR3: CASREQGTADYEQYF. The CDR3 nucleotides read TGCGCCAGCAGAGAACAGGGAACCGCGGATTACGAGCAGTACTTC.

This rearrangement joins TRBV6-5 to TRBJ1-1; D gene unclear. Germline CDR1 MNHEY, CDR2 SVGAGI. The CDR3 runs to 13 residues. Trimming pared 4 bases from V and 2 bases from J, leaving 8 bases between. For the CDR3, the DNA is TGTGCCAGCAGTTCAGGTTACAACACTGAAGCTTTCTTT. Encoded protein: CASSSGYNTEAFF.

The chain links TRBV9 to TRBJ1-2; maybe TRBD1 (6 bases). Germline V lookup: CDR1 SGDLS, CDR2 YYNGEE. This CDR3 region has 15 residues. V was shortened by 0 bases and J by 5 bases, with 14 bases between the two germline ends. The DNA for the CDR3 is TGTGCCAGCAGCGTAGAGGACAGAACTTTATATGGCTACACCTTC. It is translated as CASSVEDRTLYGYTF. Based on the CDR3 plus reference TRBV9 and TRBJ1-2, the full variable domain is DSGVTQTPKHLITATGQRVTLRCSPRSGDLSVYWYQQSLDQGLQFLIQYYNGEERAKGNILERFSAQQFPDLHSELNLSSLELGDSALYFCASSVEDRTLYGYTFGSGTRLTVV.

On this clone itself: Other DNA sequences in the same sample also yield this CDR3. The chain recombines TRBV30 with TRBJ1-1, with a possible D match to TRBD1 (5 bases). With 3 bases removed from V and 1 base from J, the gap between germline ends came to 6 bases. Looked up from germline, CDR1 is GTSNPN and CDR2 is SVGIG (reference sequence). The CDR3 consists of 12 residues. CDR3 in DNA: TGTGCCTGGAGCGGGGGGAACACTGAAGCTTTCTTT. Its translation: CAWSGGNTEAFF.

The chain's CDR3 is CASSVGRTTDTQYF. In DNA form, the CDR3 reads TGTGCCAGCAGCGTTGGTCGTACCACAGATACGCAGTATTTT. J is TRBJ2-3 and V is TRBV9; no firm D call. Per germline, CDR1 SGDLS and CDR2 YYNGEE. The CDR3 is 14 amino acids. Trimming shortened V by 2 bases and J by 2 bases, and 9 bases separated the two germline ends.

The gene calls are TRBV7-8 and TRBJ1-1; 8 bases align to TRBD1. Germline lookup yields CDR1 SGHVS and CDR2 FQNEAQ. Trimming at V came to 5 bases and at J to 3 bases, leaving 11 bases not matched to a gene. The CDR3 length is 16 residues. This chain's CDR3 is CASSPQTGAAYTEAFF. In nucleotides, the CDR3 is TGTGCCAGCAGCCCACAGACAGGGGCCGCGTACACTGAAGCTTTCTTT. The variable domain in full, completed from reference TRBV7-8 and TRBJ1-1, reads GAGVSQSPRYKVAKRGQDVALRCDPISGHVSLFWYQQALGQGPEFLTYFQNEAQLDKSGLPSDRFFAERPEGSVSTLKIQRTQQEDSAVYLCASSPQTGAAYTEAFFGQGTRLTVV.

In its sample, this clone was seen once. The genes are TRBV30 and TRBJ2-1; D gene ambiguous. The germline V and J ends were trimmed by 0 bases and 5 bases, with 14 bases remaining between them. The CDR3 has 15 residues. Germline V gene lookup returns CDR1 GTSNPN and CDR2 SVGIG (reference sequence). CDR3 nucleotide sequence: TGTGCCTGGAGTGTACCTATCACCTCTGACAATGAGCAGTTCTTC. Translation gives CAWSVPITSDNEQFF.

This clone was counted once. The sample contains more than one DNA sequence encoding this CDR3. V is TRBV2 and J is TRBJ1-5, with no clear D. CDR1 and CDR2 from the germline V gene are SNHLY and FYNNEI. V lost 0 bases, J lost 4 bases, and 4 bases lay in between. The CDR3 length is 13 residues. The CDR3, as DNA: TGTGCCAGCAGTGAAGCGGGGAATCAGCCCCAGCATTTT. Amino acids: CASSEAGNQPQHF. Together with reference TRBV2 and TRBJ1-5, the CDR3 gives the full variable domain: EPEVTQTPSHQVTQMGQEVILRCVPISNHLYFYWYRQILGQKVEFLVSFYNNEISEKSEIFDDQFSVERPDGSNFTLKIRSTKLEDSAMYFCASSEAGNQPQHFGDGTRLSIL.

The chain has TRBV5-1 and TRBJ2-2, with D unresolved. V was shortened by 2 bases and J by 6 bases, with 2 bases between the two germline ends. The CDR3 loop spans 11 amino acids. Germline V CDR1 and CDR2: SGHRS, YFSETQ. CDR3 in DNA: TGCGCCAGCAGCTTCGCCGGGGAGCTGTTTTTT. This translates into CASSFAGELFF.

This clone was recorded a few times. The V gene is TRBV9, the J gene TRBJ1-3, with D unclear. Germline V gene lookup returns CDR1 SGDLS and CDR2 YYNGEE. V lost 0 bases, J lost 0 bases, and 13 bases lay in between. The CDR3 is made up of 17 amino acids. CDR3 DNA: TGTGCCAGCAGCGTAGGTCACAGTCCAAGCTCTGGAAACACCATATATTTT. Its translation: CASSVGHSPSSGNTIYF.

J is TRBJ2-3 and V is TRBV7-6, with 7 bases aligning to TRBD2. This CDR3 region has 15 residues. The V segment lost 2 bases and the J segment 0 bases; nucleotides outside the gene matches: 2. Germline values: CDR1 SGHVS, CDR2 FNYEAQ. CDR3 nucleotides: TGTGCCAGCAGCTTATCGGGGGGAAGCACAGATACGCAGTATTTT. It yields the protein CASSLSGGSTDTQYF.

The chain carries TRBV6-4 and TRBJ2-1; D is ambiguous. CDR3 length: 13 amino acids. Trimming stripped 4 bases from V and 8 bases from J, with 12 bases between. In germline, CDR1 is MRHNA, CDR2 SNTAGT. In DNA form, the CDR3 reads TGTGCCAGCAGTGTCCGGTCTCAAGATGAGCAGTTCTTC. Translation gives CASSVRSQDEQFF.

Only a few counts were recorded for this clone. The gene calls are TRBV4-3 and TRBJ1-4; the D is unclear. Trimming stripped 0 bases from V and 0 bases from J, with 5 bases between. Germline V gene sequence: CDR1 LGHNA, CDR2 YSLEER. The CDR3 spans 15 residues. CDR3 residues: CASSQDTATNEKLFF. In nucleotides, the CDR3 is TGCGCCAGCAGCCAAGATACAGCAACTAATGAAAAACTGTTTTTT.

The V gene is TRBV5-4, the J gene TRBJ1-1; D remains ambiguous. The germline V gene has CDR1 SGHNT and CDR2 YYREEE (reference sequence). Trimming removed 3 bases from V and 11 bases from J, with 14 bases in between. This CDR3 has 12 residues. The CDR3 DNA is TGTGCCAGCAGCTCGAACTCGTGGGTGGCTTTCTTT. It codes for CASSSNSWVAFF. Variable domain in full (rest from reference TRBV5-4 and TRBJ1-1): ETGVTQSPTHLIKTRGQQVTLRCSSQSGHNTVSWYQQALGQGPQFIFQYYREEENGRGNFPPRFSGLQFPNYSSELNVNALELDDSALYLCASSSNSWVAFFGQGTRLTVV.

The chain combines TRBV6-5 with TRBJ1-1; 7 bases agree with TRBD1. Germline values: CDR1 MNHEY, CDR2 SVGAGI. Trimming took 5 bases from V and 10 from J; bases not matched to a gene: 13. The CDR3 loop spans 14 amino acids. The CDR3 DNA is TGTGCCAGCAGTCCCCCCGAGGGGGCGATGGGAGCTTTCTTT. It yields the protein CASSPPEGAMGAFF.

This sequence joins TRBV30 and TRBJ1-5, with 10 nucleotides matching TRBD1. This CDR3 is built from 15 residues. Trimming took 3 bases from V and 3 from J; bases not matched to a gene: 5. Germline CDR1 GTSNPN, CDR2 SVGIG (reference sequence). The CDR3 loop reads CAWSEGQGLNQPQHF. As DNA, the CDR3 is TGTGCCTGGAGCGAGGGACAGGGGCTCAATCAGCCCCAGCATTTT.